A selection of T cell receptor beta chains follows, all from one sample in a study of graft-versus-host responses after intestinal transplantation. Measured with immunoSEQ multiplex PCR; TCRdb has only the in-frame clones, and not every one. The sample contains roughly 97,000 clones, over 75% of which appear only once. The starting material was PBMCs, obtained about 460 days after intestinal transplant. These receptor sequences come from a human patient who received an intestinal transplant, so some T cells may come from the graft donor. Both conserved end residues are part of each CDR3. The D gene is left open where the match is weak. Clone size is given for some rows only: seen once, a few or many times, or a class if the clone is expanded.

V	D	length	J	size	CDR3	DNA
TRBV6-4	NA	15	TRBJ2-3	NA	CASSDGRGPTDTQYF	TGTGCCAGCAGTGACGGGCGGGGACCCACAGATACGCAGTATTTT
TRBV11-2	NA	13	TRBJ2-5	once	CASSFPGSETQYF	TGTGCCAGCAGCTTCCCGGGGTCCGAGACCCAGTACTTC
TRBV29-1	NA	11	TRBJ2-1	NA	CSVENGNEQFF	TGCAGCGTTGAAAATGGCAATGAGCAGTTCTTC
TRBV29-1	NA	14	TRBJ2-1	NA	CSVVPEPYYNEQFF	TGCAGCGTTGTCCCCGAACCGTACTACAATGAGCAGTTCTTC
TRBV4-2	NA	13	TRBJ1-1	NA	CASSQEQGTEAFF	TGTGCCAGCAGCCAAGAGCAAGGGACCGAAGCTTTCTTT
TRBV7-9	NA	17	TRBJ1-6	NA	CASSLAPTGWDNSPLHF	TGTGCCAGCAGCTTAGCCCCGACAGGATGGGATAATTCACCCCTCCACTTT
TRBV7-9	TRBD1	18	TRBJ1-4	NA	CASSSQGRPAGFNEKLFF	TGTGCCAGCAGCTCACAGGGGAGACCCGCCGGCTTTAATGAAAAACTGTTTTTT
TRBV11-2	TRBD1	15	TRBJ2-4	NA	CASSLTGTGGNIQYF	TGTGCCAGCAGTCTGACGGGGACAGGAGGAAACATTCAGTACTTC
TRBV5-1	NA	15	TRBJ2-7	NA	CASSLLGSHSYEQYF	TGCGCCAGCAGCTTGTTGGGGAGTCACTCCTACGAGCAGTACTTC
TRBV4-1	NA	16	TRBJ1-1	NA	CASSQDPPPVVTEAFF	TGCGCCAGCAGCCAAGATCCCCCCCCGGTGGTCACTGAAGCTTTCTTT
TRBV5-8	TRBD1	15	TRBJ2-1	NA	CASSRGQGSYNEQFF	TGTGCCAGCAGCCGCGGACAGGGCTCCTACAATGAGCAGTTCTTC
TRBV7-8	NA	16	TRBJ1-3	NA	CASSLAVGGIGNTIYF	TGTGCCAGCAGCTTAGCCGTGGGAGGGATAGGAAACACCATATATTTT
TRBV5-6	NA	16	TRBJ1-2	once	CASSLDHWAGNHGYTF	TGTGCCAGCAGCTTGGATCATTGGGCGGGGAATCATGGCTACACCTTC
TRBV6-5	NA	12	TRBJ2-2	once	CASSSAAGELFF	TGTGCCAGCAGTTCAGCGGCCGGGGAGCTGTTTTTT
TRBV12-5	NA	16	TRBJ2-1	NA	CASGSPRRASLNEQFF	TGTGCTAGTGGTTCCCCTCGCAGGGCTAGCCTCAATGAGCAGTTCTTC
TRBV18	NA	14	TRBJ1-4	NA	CASSPVQINEKLFF	TGTGCCAGCTCACCGGTGCAGATTAATGAAAAACTGTTTTTT
TRBV6-5	NA	12	TRBJ1-6	NA	CASRRGPSPLHF	TGTGCCAGCAGACGGGGTCCTTCACCCCTCCACTTT
TRBV19	TRBD1	13	TRBJ1-1	once	CASRGQGGTEAFF	TGTGCCAGTAGAGGACAGGGCGGCACTGAAGCTTTCTTT
TRBV2	NA	17	TRBJ2-7	NA	CASSSGDAAQKQYEQYF	TGTGCCAGCAGCTCAGGGGACGCCGCACAGAAACAGTACGAGCAGTACTTC
TRBV9	NA	15	TRBJ2-2	NA	CASSVGSHNTGELFF	TGTGCCAGCAGCGTAGGATCCCACAACACCGGGGAGCTGTTTTTT
TRBV11-2	NA	13	TRBJ2-7	NA	CASSFGQAYEQYF	TGTGCCAGCAGCTTTGGACAAGCCTACGAGCAGTACTTC
TRBV7-9	NA	11	TRBJ1-1	NA	CASSLDPEAFF	TGTGCCAGCAGCTTAGATCCTGAAGCTTTCTTT
TRBV11-3	TRBD2	16	TRBJ2-1	NA	CASSQPTGGSSNEQFF	TGTGCCAGCAGCCAACCTACGGGGGGGAGCAGCAATGAGCAGTTCTTC
TRBV6-6	NA	11	TRBJ1-2	NA	CASSAGGVETF	TGTGCCTCCTCGGCGGGGGGTGTAGAAACCTTC
TRBV6-6	NA	11	TRBJ1-2	few	CASGRNYGYTF	TGTGCCAGCGGACGGAACTATGGCTACACCTTC
TRBV6-5	NA	14	TRBJ1-2	NA	CASSYSSRNYGYTF	TGTGCCAGCAGTTATAGCAGTAGGAACTATGGCTACACCTTC
TRBV4-2	TRBD2	14	TRBJ2-7	NA	CASSRERGAYEQYF	TGTGCCAGCAGCCGGGAGCGGGGGGCCTACGAGCAGTACTTC
TRBV6-1	NA	15	TRBJ2-7	once	CASSGPDTNSYEQYF	TGTGCCAGCAGCGGCCCAGACACCAACTCCTACGAGCAGTACTTC
TRBV5-4	NA	16	TRBJ1-3	once	CASSFEGSHSGNTIYF	TGTGCCAGCAGCTTTGAGGGGTCTCACTCTGGAAACACCATATATTTT
TRBV15	NA	15	TRBJ1-2	once	CATSREGADYYGYTF	TGTGCCACCAGCAGAGAAGGGGCGGATTACTATGGCTACACCTTC
TRBV11-2	NA	13	TRBJ1-6	NA	CASSRERNSPLHF	TGTGCCAGCAGCCGCGAGCGTAATTCACCCCTCCACTTT
TRBV6-1	NA	12	TRBJ1-1	NA	CASSELGFEAFF	TGTGCCAGCAGTGAACTGGGGTTTGAAGCTTTCTTT
TRBV7-3	TRBD2	22	TRBJ2-2	few	CASSLWSPRTLAGARNTGELFF	TGTGCCAGCAGCTTATGGAGCCCTAGGACGCTAGCGGGGGCCCGAAACACCGGGGAGCTGTTTTTT
TRBV2	TRBD1	14	TRBJ1-5	NA	CASRRGTGGEAQHF	TGTGCCAGCAGGCGGGGTACAGGGGGAGAGGCCCAGCATTTT
TRBV5-1	NA	14	TRBJ1-1	NA	CASSPRTGGTEAFF	TGCGCCAGCAGCCCCCGGACCGGAGGGACTGAAGCTTTCTTT
TRBV6-6	NA	16	TRBJ2-7	NA	CASSSSGGQGPYEQYF	TGTGCCAGCAGTTCGTCGGGTGGGCAGGGACCCTACGAGCAGTACTTC
TRBV7-9	TRBD2	16	TRBJ2-3	NA	CASSPTPGAGGDTQYF	TGTGCCAGCAGCCCCACCCCGGGGGCGGGGGGAGATACGCAGTATTTT
TRBV18	TRBD2	15	TRBJ2-5	NA	CASSPAGTSRETQYF	TGTGCCAGCTCACCAGCCGGGACTAGCCGGGAGACCCAGTACTTC
TRBV18	NA	15	TRBJ2-7	NA	CASSPGQNKPYEQYF	TGTGCCAGCTCGCCTGGACAGAACAAGCCCTACGAGCAGTACTTC